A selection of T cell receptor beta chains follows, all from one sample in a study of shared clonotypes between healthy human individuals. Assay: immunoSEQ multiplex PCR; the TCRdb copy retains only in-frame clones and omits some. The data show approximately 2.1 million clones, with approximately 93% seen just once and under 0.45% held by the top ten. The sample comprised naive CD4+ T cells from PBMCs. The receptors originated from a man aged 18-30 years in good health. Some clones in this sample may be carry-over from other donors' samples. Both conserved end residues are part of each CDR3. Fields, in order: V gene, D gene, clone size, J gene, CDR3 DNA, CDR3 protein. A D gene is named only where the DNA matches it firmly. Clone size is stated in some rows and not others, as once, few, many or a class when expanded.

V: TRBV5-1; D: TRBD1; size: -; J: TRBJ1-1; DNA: TGCGCCAGCAAGGACAGGGGGCGCTTGGGCACTGAAGCTTTCTTT; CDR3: CASKDRGRLGTEAFF
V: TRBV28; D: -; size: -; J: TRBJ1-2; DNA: TGTGCCAGCAGTTTAGCCGACAGACTAACAGGCTACACCTTC; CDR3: CASSLADRLTGYTF
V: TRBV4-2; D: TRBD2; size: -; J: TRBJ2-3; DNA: TGTGCCAGCAGCCAAGATTCTAGCGGGATAACAGATACGCAGTATTTT; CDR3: CASSQDSSGITDTQYF
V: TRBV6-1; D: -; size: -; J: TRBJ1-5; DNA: TGTGCCAGCAGTACGGAACCTAGCAATCAGCCCCAGCATTTT; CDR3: CASSTEPSNQPQHF
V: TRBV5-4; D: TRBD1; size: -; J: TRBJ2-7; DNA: TGTGCCAGCAGCTTGGGACAGGGGGTTGACTACGAGCAGTACTTC; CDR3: CASSLGQGVDYEQYF
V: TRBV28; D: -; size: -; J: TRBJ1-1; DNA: TGTGCCAGCAGACTTACGGGGTGGGGCACTGAAGCTTTCTTT; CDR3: CASRLTGWGTEAFF
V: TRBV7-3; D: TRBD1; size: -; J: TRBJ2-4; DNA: TGTGCCAGCAGTTCGACAGGGGCAAAAAACATTCAGTACTTC; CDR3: CASSSTGAKNIQYF
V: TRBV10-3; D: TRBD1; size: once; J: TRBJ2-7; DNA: TGTGCCATCAGGGGACAGGAATCCTACGAGCAGTACTTC; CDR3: CAIRGQESYEQYF
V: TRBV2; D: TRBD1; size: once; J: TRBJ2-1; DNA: TGTGCCAGCAGGGACAGGGGTTCCGAGCAGTTCTTC; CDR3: CASRDRGSEQFF
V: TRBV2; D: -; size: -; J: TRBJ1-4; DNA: TGTGCCAGCAGTGAAGCGGGGCCCCCGGGGGAAAAACTGTTTTTT; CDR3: CASSEAGPPGEKLFF
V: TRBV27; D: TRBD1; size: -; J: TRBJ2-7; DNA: TGTGCCAGCAGTCCACTCAGGGGGCCAAAAAACTACGAGCAGTACTTC; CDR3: CASSPLRGPKNYEQYF
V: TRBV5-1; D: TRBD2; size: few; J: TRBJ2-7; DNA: TGCGCCAGCAGCCCCGGGACTAGCGGATACGAGCAGTACTTC; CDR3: CASSPGTSGYEQYF
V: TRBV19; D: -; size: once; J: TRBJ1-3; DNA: TGTGCCAGTAGTCCCCCCCCCAGGGGCTCTGGAAACACCATATATTTT; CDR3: CASSPPPRGSGNTIYF
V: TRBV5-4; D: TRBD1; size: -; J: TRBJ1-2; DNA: TGTGCCAGCAGCAACGGACAGGGGGCGGACTATGGCTACACCTTC; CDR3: CASSNGQGADYGYTF
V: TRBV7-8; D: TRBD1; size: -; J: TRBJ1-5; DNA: TGTGCCAGCAGCCGGACAGGATCTGGCCAGCCCCAGCATTTT; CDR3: CASSRTGSGQPQHF
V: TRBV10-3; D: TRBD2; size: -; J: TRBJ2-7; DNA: TGTGCCATCAGTGGTCTAGCGGGCCGTCTGGCCGAGCAGTACTTC; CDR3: CAISGLAGRLAEQYF
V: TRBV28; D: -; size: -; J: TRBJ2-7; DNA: TGTGCCAGCTGGGCCGGGACGGCCTCCTACGAGCAGTACTTC; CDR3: CASWAGTASYEQYF
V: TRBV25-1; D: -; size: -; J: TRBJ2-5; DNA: TGTGCCAGCAGTGATTCCAGGGTCAGAGAGACCCAGTACTTC; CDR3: CASSDSRVRETQYF
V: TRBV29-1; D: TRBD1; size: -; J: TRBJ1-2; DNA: TGCAGCGTCTCCGGGACAGGCGGTTATGGCTACACCTTC; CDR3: CSVSGTGGYGYTF
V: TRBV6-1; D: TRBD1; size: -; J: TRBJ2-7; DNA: TGTGCCAGCAGGAGGGACAGGGGCTATGAGCAGTACTTC; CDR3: CASRRDRGYEQYF
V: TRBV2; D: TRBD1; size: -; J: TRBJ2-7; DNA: TGTGCCAGCAAGGGACAGGGCTACGAGCAGTACTTC; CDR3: CASKGQGYEQYF
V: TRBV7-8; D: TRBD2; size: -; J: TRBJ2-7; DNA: TGTGCCAGCAGCACCGGGAGGCACTACGAGCAGTACTTC; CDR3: CASSTGRHYEQYF
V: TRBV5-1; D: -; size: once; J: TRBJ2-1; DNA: TGCGCCAGCAGCTCCTTGACAGGAAGTGAGTACAATGAGCAGTTCTTC; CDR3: CASSSLTGSEYNEQFF
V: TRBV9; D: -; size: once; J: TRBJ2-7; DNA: TGTGCCAGCAGCGTCGGAGGGACAGAAGTCTACGAGCAGTACTTC; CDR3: CASSVGGTEVYEQYF
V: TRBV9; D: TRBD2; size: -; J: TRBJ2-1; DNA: TGTGCCAGCAGCAGTAGCGGGAGGGCCGAATGGGGTGAGCAGTTCTTC; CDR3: CASSSSGRAEWGEQFF
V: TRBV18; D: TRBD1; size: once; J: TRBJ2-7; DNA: TGTGCCAGCTCACCACAGACGGGCAGGGGGCATGACGAGCAGTACTTC; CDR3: CASSPQTGRGHDEQYF
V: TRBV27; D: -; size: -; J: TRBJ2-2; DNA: TGTGCCAGCAGTTTAAAGGGACTGGACGCCGGGGAGCTGTTTTTT; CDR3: CASSLKGLDAGELFF
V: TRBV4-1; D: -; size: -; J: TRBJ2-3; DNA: TGCGCCAGCAGCCCACTGGAGGGAGATACGCAGTATTTT; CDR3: CASSPLEGDTQYF
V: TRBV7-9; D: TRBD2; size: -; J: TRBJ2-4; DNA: TGTGCCAGCAGTTCCGCTCTTCCGCGGGAGGGCCTTGGGGCGAACATTCAGTACTTC; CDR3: CASSSALPREGLGANIQYF
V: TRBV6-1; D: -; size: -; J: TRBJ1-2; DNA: TGTGCCAGCAAACTGACCGTGGGGGGCAACTATGGCTACACCTTC; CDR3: CASKLTVGGNYGYTF
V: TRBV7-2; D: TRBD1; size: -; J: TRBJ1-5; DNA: TGTGCCAGCAGCTCTGACAGGGGGGGACAGCCCCAGCATTTT; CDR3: CASSSDRGGQPQHF
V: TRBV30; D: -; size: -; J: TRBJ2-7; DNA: TGTGCCTGGAGTGATATGGGAGGGGGTAGCGAGCAGTACTTC; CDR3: CAWSDMGGGSEQYF
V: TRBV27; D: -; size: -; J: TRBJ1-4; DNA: TGTGCCAGCACCTTCCCCTCTAGAGGCGAAAAACTGTTTTTT; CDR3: CASTFPSRGEKLFF
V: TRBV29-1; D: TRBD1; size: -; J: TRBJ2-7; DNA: TGCAGCGTTGCTGGACGGACAGGGGCCTACGAGCAGTACTTC; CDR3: CSVAGRTGAYEQYF
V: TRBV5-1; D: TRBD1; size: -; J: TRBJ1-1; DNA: TGCGCCAGCAGCTTGCGGCCCTTGGGACAGGGGAACACTGAAGCTTTCTTT; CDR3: CASSLRPLGQGNTEAFF
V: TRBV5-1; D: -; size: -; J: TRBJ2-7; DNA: TGCGCCAGCAGCTTGTTGGTTGCAGGGGACACCTACGAGCAGTACTTC; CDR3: CASSLLVAGDTYEQYF
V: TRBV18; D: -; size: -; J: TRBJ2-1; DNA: TGTGCCAGCTCACAAAATCAGGGCAATGAGCAGTTCTTC; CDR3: CASSQNQGNEQFF
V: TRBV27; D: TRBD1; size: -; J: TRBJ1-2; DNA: TGTGCCAGCAGTTCCTCTAGGACAGGGGCCTATGGCTACACCTTC; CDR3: CASSSSRTGAYGYTF
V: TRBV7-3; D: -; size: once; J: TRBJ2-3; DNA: TGTGCCAGCAGCTTAAATGTCCCCGGCGCAGATACGCAGTATTTT; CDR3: CASSLNVPGADTQYF
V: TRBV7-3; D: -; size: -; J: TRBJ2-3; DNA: TGTGCCAGCAGTCCCCTTGGCACAGATACGCAGTATTTT; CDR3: CASSPLGTDTQYF
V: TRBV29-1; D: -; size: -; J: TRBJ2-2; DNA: TGCAGCGTCCGAGGGAGACCGGGACACCAGAACACCGGGGAGCTGTTTTTT; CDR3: CSVRGRPGHQNTGELFF
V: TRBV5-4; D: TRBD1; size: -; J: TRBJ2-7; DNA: TGTGCCAGCAGCTGGGGCCGGGACAGGGTCGAGCAGTACTTC; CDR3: CASSWGRDRVEQYF
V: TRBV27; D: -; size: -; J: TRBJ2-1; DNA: TGTGCCAGCAGTCCGAGGTCTGTGTTCAATGGTAATGAGCAGTTCTTC; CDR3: CASSPRSVFNGNEQFF